These 8 T cell receptor beta chains share one sample of origin, sequenced in a study of CD8+ T cells in alopecia areata. TCR sequencing used cDNA made by reverse transcription of extracted RNA. The protocol was immunoSEQ multiplex PCR, while the TCRdb copy is restricted to in-frame clones and leaves out a portion. The table records around 150,000 clones, less than 65% of them present only once. The sequenced sample consisted of CD8+ T cells sorted from blood. These receptors were taken from a human donor in good health.

In its sample, this clone was seen a few times. This chain uses TRBV29-1 with TRBJ1-1; tentatively, D is TRBD1 (5 bases). This CDR3 contains 11 residues. CDR1 and CDR2 from the germline V gene are SQVTM and ANQGSEA. The V end lost 4 bases, the J end lost 6 bases, and 9 bases lay between the germline ends. CDR3 nucleotides: TGCAGCGTTGGGTGGGGCTCTGAAGCTTTCTTT. It specifies CSVGWGSEAFF.

By frequency in the sample, this clone is medium-sized. CDR3 residues: CASSPRTAGVGNQPQHF. The CDR3 region has the DNA TGTGCCAGCAGCCCGAGGACAGCGGGGGTTGGCAATCAGCCCCAGCATTTT. This chain uses TRBV21-1 with TRBJ1-5. TRBV21-1 is a known pseudogene. This CDR3 has 17 residues.

The gene calls are TRBV7-8 and TRBJ2-6, with a possible D match to TRBD1 (5 bases). Trimming cost V 4 bases and J 4 bases, with 17 bases left between them. Germline assignment: CDR1 SGHVS and CDR2 FQNEAQ. The CDR3 is made up of 17 amino acids. The CDR3 protein is CASSSPTRTPGANVLTF. In nucleotides, the CDR3 is TGTGCCAGCAGCTCACCGACCCGGACACCCGGGGCCAACGTCCTGACTTTC.

The chain combines TRBV27 with TRBJ1-5; no clear D. CDR1 is MNHEY and CDR2 is SMNVEV in the germline V gene (reference sequence). This CDR3 is 17 amino acids long. The V gene lost 0 bases and the J gene lost 0 bases, with 12 bases spanning the gap. CDR3 DNA: TGTGCCAGCAGTTTATCGATGGAGGGCAATAGCAATCAGCCCCAGCATTTT. Its translation is CASSLSMEGNSNQPQHF.

The rearrangement links TRBV13 to TRBJ2-7; no definite D call. V gave up 3 bases and J gave up 2 bases, with 11 bases separating them. Germline V gene lookup returns CDR1 PRHDT and CDR2 FYEKMQ (reference sequence). The CDR3 is 14 residues long. CDR3 sequence: CASSFGRLAYEQYF. Written as DNA, the CDR3 is TGTGCCAGCAGCTTCGGCAGGTTAGCCTACGAGCAGTACTTC.

The chain employs TRBV12-5 and TRBJ2-5; 10 bases are a match to TRBD2. The germline V gene has CDR1 LGHNT and CDR2 FRNRAP. This CDR3 has 19 residues. The junction had 14 bases not matched to a gene; V was cut back by 2 bases and J by 2 bases. The CDR3 is CASGLNGRCSGRKQETQYF. The CDR3 nucleotides are TGTGCTAGTGGTTTGAACGGACGGTGTAGCGGGAGGAAACAAGAGACCCAGTACTTC.

This chain joins TRBV6-6 and TRBJ2-5, with D possibly TRBD1 on 6 matching bases. CDR3 length equals 13 residues. V was cut by 4 bases and J by 5 bases, with 11 bases left in between. Germline CDR1 MNHNY, CDR2 SVGAGI (reference sequence). The chain's CDR3 is CASSSQGLETQYF. In DNA, the CDR3 is TGTGCCAGCAGTTCCCAGGGGCTCGAGACCCAGTACTTC.

CDR3 sequence: CSGYGMSQGVYEQYF. CDR3 coding DNA: TGCAGCGGATATGGCATGAGTCAGGGAGTCTACGAGCAGTACTTC. The J gene is TRBJ2-7, the V gene TRBV29-1; D is tentatively TRBD1 or TRBD2 (5 bases each). The CDR3 sequence is 15 residues long. The germline V gene encodes CDR1 SQVTM and CDR2 ANQGSEA. V lost 7 bases and J lost 3, with 22 bases in between.